This entry lists 22 T cell receptor beta chains sequenced from one sample in a study of shared clonotypes between healthy human individuals. Using immunoSEQ multiplex PCR, the repertoire was profiled, and TCRdb retains in-frame clones only, with some absent. The data show 450,000 to 700,000 clones, less than 97% seen once. Positively selected for CCR7, the CD45RO-negative cells used as naive CD8 cells excluded terminally differentiated effector memory CD45RA+ cells. Sequenced material: naive CD8+ T cells sorted from blood. The receptors originated from a woman in her twenties or thirties in good health.

For the CDR3, the DNA is TGTGCCAGCAGTTACTCCGGCGGGCCCGTCCAAGAGACCCAGTACTTC. Protein sequence: CASSYSGGPVQETQYF. The gene calls are TRBV6-6 and TRBJ2-5; possibly TRBD2 for D (5 bases). V lost 0 bases to trimming and J lost 1 base, with 12 bases between them. In germline, CDR1 is MNHNY, CDR2 SVGAGI (reference sequence). The CDR3 has 16 amino acids.

The chain carries TRBV7-9 and TRBJ2-5; D possibly corresponds to TRBD2 (5 bases). The CDR3 loop spans 15 amino acids. Germline V gives CDR1 SEHNR, CDR2 FQNEAQ (reference sequence). Trimming took off 1 base at V and 2 bases at J, with 11 bases between the two ends. The DNA of the CDR3 is TGTGCCAGCAGCTTAGGAGGGCAGGAGCAAGAGACCCAGTACTTC. It yields the protein CASSLGGQEQETQYF.

Note on this clone: At one end, the junction sequence differs from germline, possibly due to a read error. CDR3 bases: TGTGCCTGCAGCTTTAGTAGTAAGACCCAGTACTTC. It translates to CACSFSSKTQYF. The rearrangement uses TRBV5-8 and TRBJ2-5; D gene ambiguous. This CDR3 is built from 12 residues. Germline values: CDR1 SGHTS, CDR2 YDEGEE.

The chain uses TRBV13 and TRBJ1-2; D is unclear. V gave up 3 bases and J gave up 13 bases, with 12 bases separating them. Germline CDR1 reads PRHDT; CDR2 reads FYEKMQ (reference sequence). This CDR3 has 11 residues. The CDR3 sequence is CASSLTDPPTF. DNA for the CDR3: TGTGCCAGCAGCTTGACCGACCCGCCCACCTTC. Using reference TRBV13 and TRBJ1-2 for the parts outside the CDR3, the full variable domain is AAGVIQSPRHLIKEKRETATLKCYPIPRHDTVYWYQQGPGQDPQFLISFYEKMQSDKGSIPDRFSAQQFSDYHSELNMSSLELGDSALYFCASSLTDPPTFGSGTRLTVV.

The chain recombines TRBV21-1 with TRBJ2-7. TRBV21-1 is reported as a pseudogene. The CDR3 spans 16 residues. The CDR3 loop reads CASSSGWGIHSYEQYF. The CDR3 DNA follows: TGTGCCAGCAGCTCGGGCTGGGGGATTCACTCCTACGAGCAGTACTTC.

The chain's CDR3 is CASSSLAGEGYEQYF. CDR3 in DNA: TGTGCCAGCAGCTCTTTAGCGGGAGAGGGATACGAGCAGTACTTC. This chain uses TRBV7-8 with TRBJ2-7; TRBD2 matches at 9 bases. V shed 4 bases, J shed 4 bases, and the junction held 8 bases outside the gene matches. The CDR3 totals 15 residues. The germline CDR1 and CDR2 sequences are SGHVS and FQNEAQ.

The gene calls are TRBV27 and TRBJ2-1; D could derive from TRBD1 or TRBD2 (5 bases each). V was trimmed by 10 bases and J by 7 bases, leaving 11 bases between them. Germline CDR1 and CDR2: MNHEY and SMNVEV (reference sequence). This CDR3 region has 11 residues. DNA of the CDR3: TGTGCCACCCGAGGGGTGAATGAGCAGTTCTTC. The encoded protein is CATRGVNEQFF.

The J gene is TRBJ2-7, the V gene TRBV2; D ambiguous. This CDR3 contains 10 residues. V dropped 8 bases and J dropped 5 bases, with 7 bases sitting between them. CDR1 and CDR2 from the germline V gene are SNHLY and FYNNEI. The CDR3 DNA is TGTGCCAGCGGACCCCACGAGCAGTACTTC. It is translated as CASGPHEQYF.

The chain couples TRBV2 to TRBJ2-1; 7 nucleotides line up with TRBD1. The CDR3 runs 13 residues. V shed 4 bases, J shed 10 bases, and the junction held 7 bases outside the gene matches. The germline V gene has CDR1 SNHLY and CDR2 FYNNEI. CDR3 DNA sequence: TGTGCCAGCAGTGTCCCTAGGGGGCGGGAGCAGTTCTTC. The encoded protein is CASSVPRGREQFF. The full variable domain, rest sourced from reference TRBV2 and TRBJ2-1, is EPEVTQTPSHQVTQMGQEVILRCVPISNHLYFYWYRQILGQKVEFLVSFYNNEISEKSEIFDDQFSVERPDGSNFTLKIRSTKLEDSAMYFCASSVPRGREQFFGPGTRLTVL.

The V and J genes are TRBV14 and TRBJ1-1; D uncertain. The CDR3 runs 15 residues. Trimming pared 4 bases from V and 4 bases from J, leaving 16 bases between. The germline CDR1 and CDR2 sequences are SGHDN and FVKESK. In DNA form, the CDR3 reads TGTGCCAGCAGCCCTGTCTCTGGGCCGGGCACTGAAGCTTTCTTT. It encodes CASSPVSGPGTEAFF.

The chain is built from TRBV7-2 and TRBJ2-7; 8 bases fit TRBD2. Germline CDR1 reads SGHTA; CDR2 reads FQGNSA. Trimming removed 4 bases from V and 7 bases from J; junction bases left unmatched: 6. The length of the CDR3 is 13 residues. The CDR3 spells CASSYGGAREQYF. CDR3 DNA: TGTGCCAGCAGCTACGGGGGGGCGCGGGAGCAGTACTTC.

A note on this clone: The same CDR3 also results from other DNA sequences found in this sample. The J gene is TRBJ2-7, the V gene TRBV7-9; no reliable D call. Germline CDR1 reads SEHNR; CDR2 reads FQNEAQ (reference sequence). CDR3 length: 14 residues. Trimming shortened V by 1 base and J by 2 bases, and 9 bases separated the two germline ends. The CDR3 protein is CASSLVGGTYEQYF. The DNA of the CDR3 is TGTGCCAGCAGCTTAGTAGGTGGTACCTACGAGCAGTACTTC.

The rearrangement uses TRBV11-3 and TRBJ2-7; D is possibly TRBD1 or TRBD2 (6 bases each). Germline V lookup: CDR1 SGHNT, CDR2 YENEEA. CDR3 length: 16 residues. Trimming took off 5 bases at V and 2 bases at J, with 19 bases between the two ends. The CDR3 DNA reads TGTGCCAGCAGCCCGGGGGCAGCCCGTGCCCCCTACGAGCAGTACTTC. Amino acids: CASSPGAARAPYEQYF. Full variable domain (remainder filled in from reference TRBV11-3 and TRBJ2-7): EAGVVQSPRYKIIEKKQPVAFWCNPISGHNTLYWYLQNLGQGPELLIRYENEEAVDDSQLPKDRFSAERLKGVDSTLKIQPAELGDSAVYLCASSPGAARAPYEQYFGPGTRLTVT.

The CDR3 sequence is CASSLLSGSLNEQFF. CDR3 coding DNA: TGCGCCAGCAGCCTCCTTAGCGGGAGTCTAAATGAGCAGTTCTTC. The chain uses TRBV4-1 and TRBJ2-1; 9 bases match TRBD2. Per the germline V gene, CDR1 is MGHRA and CDR2 is YSYEKL. V trimming: 4 bases; J trimming: 7 bases; junction bases outside the gene matches: 8. The CDR3 contains 15 residues.

The chain combines TRBV6-1 with TRBJ2-7, with TRBD2 as a possible D gene (6 bases). Germline assignment: CDR1 MNHNS and CDR2 SASEGT. The CDR3 extends over 13 amino acids. Trimming removed 6 bases at V and 9 bases at J, with 18 bases between. As DNA, the CDR3 is TGTGCCAGCAGGGGGGACTTATTGAACGGGCAGTACTTC. This sequence encodes CASRGDLLNGQYF.

The chain has TRBV10-2 and TRBJ2-2, with D perhaps given as TRBD1 or TRBD2 (5 bases each). Germline V gene sequence: CDR1 WSHSY, CDR2 SAAADI. The length of the CDR3 is 13 residues. V dropped 6 bases and J dropped 9 bases, with 14 bases sitting between them. CDR3 in amino acids: CASREGVGRELFF. The CDR3 coding sequence is TGCGCCAGCAGGGAAGGGGTGGGACGGGAGCTGTTTTTT.

The V and J genes are TRBV5-6 and TRBJ2-7, with D possibly TRBD1 on 6 matching bases. V was pared by 5 bases and J by 4 bases, with 22 bases between. Germline V gives CDR1 SGHDT, CDR2 YYEEEE. The CDR3 sequence is 16 residues long. CDR3 nucleotides: TGTGCCAGCAGACAACAGGGAACAGGGTTAGGTTACGAGCAGTACTTC. Amino acid sequence: CASRQQGTGLGYEQYF.

The V call is TRBV15, the J call TRBJ2-2; 7 nucleotides agree with TRBD2. Trimming removed 9 bases from V and 5 bases from J; junction bases left unmatched: 3. CDR3 length: 12 amino acids. Germline V lookup: CDR1 LNHNV, CDR2 YYDKDF (reference sequence). The CDR3 nucleotides read TGTGCCACTAGTAGCGGGACCGGGGAGCTGTTTTTT. This sequence encodes CATSSGTGELFF.

CDR3 DNA: TGTGCCAGTAGTATAGGGGGGGCGACCACTGAAGCTTTCTTT. Protein: CASSIGGATTEAFF. The gene calls are TRBV19 and TRBJ1-1, with D possibly matching TRBD1 (6 bases). Germline CDR1 reads LNHDA; CDR2 reads SQIVND (reference sequence). The CDR3 loop spans 14 amino acids. The ends were cut back, 1 base at V and 4 bases at J, with 10 bases in the middle.

This clone came up once. The chain uses TRBV9 and TRBJ2-7; no definite D call. The V gene's germline CDR1 is SGDLS and CDR2 YYNGEE. Trimming removed 0 bases at V and 3 bases at J, with 7 bases between. The CDR3 extends over 13 amino acids. This chain's CDR3 is CASSVADFYEQYF. The CDR3 bases are TGTGCCAGCAGCGTAGCCGATTTCTACGAGCAGTACTTC.

V and J are TRBV10-3 and TRBJ2-7, with a tentative D call TRBD2 (6 bases). The CDR3 is 12 residues long. V gave up 10 bases and J gave up 3 bases, with 13 bases separating them. Germline loops: CDR1 ENHRY, CDR2 SYGVKD. DNA of the CDR3: TGTGCCACGCGGACGGAGGGCTACGAGCAGTACTTC. This translates into CATRTEGYEQYF.

The V call is TRBV5-5, the J call TRBJ1-2, with TRBD1 matching 7 bases. The CDR3 spans 14 residues. Trimming cost V 5 bases and J 4 bases; bases outside gene matches: 8. CDR1 is SGHKS, CDR2 YYEKEE, per germline (reference sequence). DNA for the CDR3: TGTGCCAGCAGTTTCGACAGGGCCAGCTATGGCTACACCTTC. It translates to CASSFDRASYGYTF.